The present TCR beta chain was sequenced within a study of blood T cell repertoires in COVID-19. Overall study context: Donors in the United States, Italy and Spain gave samples during acute or convalescent COVID-19. T cells, B-cell-depleted T cells, or PBMCs supplied cDNA or gDNA.

Per the original methods: Counts of nucleated cells, estimated from reference gene primer amplification, were obtained. Method: immunoSEQ multiplex PCR; TCRdb's copy keeps in-frame clones and lacks some. Clone size and the V and J calls come from that table; the DNA yielded D and trimming. The data hold 350,000 or so clones, with about 86% observed a single time. Germline V CDR1 and CDR2: MDHEN, SYDVKM. With V trimmed by 5 bases and J by 4 bases, 15 bases remained unmatched. The CDR3 spans 19 residues. Adults between roughly 18 and 89 years of age took part from 20 to 25 US areas. V is TRBV28 and J is TRBJ2-2; 11 bases map to TRBD1. The receptor was derived from a woman aged 40 to 55 with acute COVID-19. The specimen sequenced was PBMCs or T cells enriched from blood (not recorded which). The CDR3 spells CASSPRGGTGGIITGELFF. CDR3 DNA: TGTGCCAGCAGTCCACGGGGAGGGACAGGGGGTATTATCACCGGGGAGCTGTTTTTT.